This T cell receptor beta chain was found in a study of blood T cell repertoires in COVID-19. As for the study in general: Acute and convalescent COVID-19 specimens originated in the United States, Italy and Spain.

The CDR3 is 17 residues long. The V gene end was trimmed by 4 bases and the J gene end by 5 bases; junction bases not matched to a gene: 8. Per germline, CDR1 SGHRS and CDR2 YFSETQ. The assay was immunoSEQ multiplex PCR, and TCRdb's table has in-frame clones only and misses some. The sample lists fewer than 200,000 clones, almost 80% occurring once. The chain joins TRBV5-1 to TRBJ2-2; 13 bases are shared with TRBD2. This clonotype was obtained from a woman in her 70s with acute or convalescent COVID-19. Sample: peripheral blood. The CDR3 sequence is CASSAIGLAGVTGELFF. The CDR3 bases are TGCGCCAGCAGCGCTATCGGACTAGCGGGAGTAACCGGGGAGCTGTTTTTT.